Detailed here is one TCR beta chain. Its antigen is not identified. A universal primer site and UMIs were added as TCR cDNA was made by 5'RACE template switching. Each CDR3 protein gets one entry after TCRdb re-called the 5' RACE reads with MiXCR. The data show approximately 250,000 distinct CDR3 sequences, approximately 6.8% seen once. The V segment lost 0 bases and the J segment 2 bases; nucleotides outside the gene matches: 1. The CDR3 has 16 residues. The data are from a study of T cells after yellow fever vaccination. Study-level information: Where fractions had low cell numbers, libraries were prepared from them with the SMART-Seq v4 Ultra Low Input RNA kit.

Study observations and caveats: Sorted repertoires could include abundant contaminating clonotypes from bulk cells. A small share of clonotypes appeared in both CD4 and CD8 compartments.

This TCR derives from a man aged 25-40 years who received the YFV17D yellow fever vaccine. Material: CD4+ T cells sorted from PBMCs, obtained on the day of the yellow fever booster vaccination. V is TRBV12-3 or TRBV12-4 and J is TRBJ1-5, with 10 positions matching TRBD1. The DNA of the CDR3 is TGTGCCAGCAGTTTAGCCGGGACAGGGGGCAATCAGCCCCAGCATTTT. The encoded protein is CASSLAGTGGNQPQHF.